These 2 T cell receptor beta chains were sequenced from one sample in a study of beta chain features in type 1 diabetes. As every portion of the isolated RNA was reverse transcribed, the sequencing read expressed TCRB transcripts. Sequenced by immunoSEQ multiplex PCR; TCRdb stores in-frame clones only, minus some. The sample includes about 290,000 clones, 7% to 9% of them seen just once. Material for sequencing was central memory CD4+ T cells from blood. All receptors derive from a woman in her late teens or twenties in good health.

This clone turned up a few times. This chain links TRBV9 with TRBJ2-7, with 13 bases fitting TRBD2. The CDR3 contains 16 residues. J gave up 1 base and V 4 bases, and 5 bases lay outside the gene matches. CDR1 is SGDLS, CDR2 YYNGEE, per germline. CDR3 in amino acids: CASSNTGLAGSYEQYF. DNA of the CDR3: TGTGCCAGCAGCAACACGGGACTAGCGGGATCCTACGAGCAGTACTTC.

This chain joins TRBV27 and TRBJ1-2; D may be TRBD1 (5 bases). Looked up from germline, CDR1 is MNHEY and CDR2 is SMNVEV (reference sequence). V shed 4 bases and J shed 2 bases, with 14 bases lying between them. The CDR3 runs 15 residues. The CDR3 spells CASSSSGTVNYGYTF. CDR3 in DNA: TGTGCCAGCAGTTCCTCCGGGACGGTGAACTATGGCTACACCTTC.